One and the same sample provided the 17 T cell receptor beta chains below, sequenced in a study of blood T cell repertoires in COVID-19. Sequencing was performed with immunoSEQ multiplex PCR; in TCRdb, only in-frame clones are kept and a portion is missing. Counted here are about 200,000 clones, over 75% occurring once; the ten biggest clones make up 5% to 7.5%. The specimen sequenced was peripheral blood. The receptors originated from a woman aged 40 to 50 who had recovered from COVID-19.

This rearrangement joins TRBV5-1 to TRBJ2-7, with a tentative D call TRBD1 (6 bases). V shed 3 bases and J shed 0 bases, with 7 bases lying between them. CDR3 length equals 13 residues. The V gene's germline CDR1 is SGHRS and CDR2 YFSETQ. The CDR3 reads CASSWDISYEQYF. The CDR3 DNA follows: TGCGCCAGCAGCTGGGACATCTCCTACGAGCAGTACTTC.

The CDR3 here is CSASVVGAENQPQHF. The CDR3 DNA follows: TGCAGTGCTAGTGTAGTGGGGGCGGAGAATCAGCCCCAGCATTTT. V usage is TRBV20-1 and J usage is TRBJ1-5; tentative D call: TRBD1 (6 bases). V dropped 3 bases and J dropped 4 bases, with 16 bases sitting between them. Germline CDR1 DFQATT, CDR2 SNEGSKA (reference sequence). The CDR3 runs to 15 residues.

The CDR3 here is CASSPKGYTGITDTQYF. In nucleotides, the CDR3 is TGTGCCAGCAGTCCGAAGGGTTATACAGGGATCACAGATACGCAGTATTTT. This chain connects TRBV3-1 (or the pseudogene TRBV3-2) to TRBJ2-3; possible D gene TRBD1, 6 bases. The CDR3 length is 17 residues. V lost 6 bases and J lost 2, with 21 bases in between. The germline V gene encodes CDR1 LGHDT and CDR2 YNNKEL (reference sequence).

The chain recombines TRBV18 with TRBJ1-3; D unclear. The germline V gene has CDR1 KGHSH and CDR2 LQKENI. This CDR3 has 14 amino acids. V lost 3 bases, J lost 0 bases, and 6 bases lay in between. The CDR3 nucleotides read TGTGCCAGCTCACCTCAGAACTCTGGAAACACCATATATTTT. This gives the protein CASSPQNSGNTIYF.

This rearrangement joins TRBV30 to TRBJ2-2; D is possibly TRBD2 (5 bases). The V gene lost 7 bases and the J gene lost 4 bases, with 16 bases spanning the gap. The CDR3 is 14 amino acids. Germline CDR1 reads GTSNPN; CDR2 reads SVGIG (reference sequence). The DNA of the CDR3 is TGTGCCTCCCAACCACGAGGGCCCACCGGGGAGCTGTTTTTT. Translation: CASQPRGPTGELFF.

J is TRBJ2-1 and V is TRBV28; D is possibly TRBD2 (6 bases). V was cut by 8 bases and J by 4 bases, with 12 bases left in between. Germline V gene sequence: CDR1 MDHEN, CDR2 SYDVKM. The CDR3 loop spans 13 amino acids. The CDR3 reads CASFGGNYNEQFF. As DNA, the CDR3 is TGTGCCAGCTTTGGGGGGAATTACAATGAGCAGTTCTTC.

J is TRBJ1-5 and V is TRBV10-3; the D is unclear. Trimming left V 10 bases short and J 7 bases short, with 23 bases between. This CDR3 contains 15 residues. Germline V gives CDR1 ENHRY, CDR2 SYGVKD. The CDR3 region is CATTERGMAGQPQHF. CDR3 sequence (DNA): TGTGCCACCACTGAGCGAGGGATGGCGGGGCAGCCCCAGCATTTT.

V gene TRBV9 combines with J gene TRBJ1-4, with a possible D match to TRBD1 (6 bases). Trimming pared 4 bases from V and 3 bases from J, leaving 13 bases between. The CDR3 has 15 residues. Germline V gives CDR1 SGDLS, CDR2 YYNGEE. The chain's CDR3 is CASSPDRYSNEKLFF. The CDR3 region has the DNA TGTGCCAGCAGCCCAGACAGGTACTCTAATGAAAAACTGTTTTTT. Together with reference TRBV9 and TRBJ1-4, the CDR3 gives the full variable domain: DSGVTQTPKHLITATGQRVTLRCSPRSGDLSVYWYQQSLDQGLQFLIQYYNGEERAKGNILERFSAQQFPDLHSELNLSSLELGDSALYFCASSPDRYSNEKLFFGSGTQLSVL.

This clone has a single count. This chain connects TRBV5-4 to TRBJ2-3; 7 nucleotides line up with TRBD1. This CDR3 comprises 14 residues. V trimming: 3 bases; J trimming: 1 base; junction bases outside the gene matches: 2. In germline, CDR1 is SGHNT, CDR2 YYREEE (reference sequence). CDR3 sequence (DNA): TGTGCCAGCAGCTCCGGACAGGGCACAGATACGCAGTATTTT. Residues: CASSSGQGTDTQYF. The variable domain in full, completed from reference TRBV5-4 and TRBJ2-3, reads ETGVTQSPTHLIKTRGQQVTLRCSSQSGHNTVSWYQQALGQGPQFIFQYYREEENGRGNFPPRFSGLQFPNYSSELNVNALELDDSALYLCASSSGQGTDTQYFGPGTRLTVL.

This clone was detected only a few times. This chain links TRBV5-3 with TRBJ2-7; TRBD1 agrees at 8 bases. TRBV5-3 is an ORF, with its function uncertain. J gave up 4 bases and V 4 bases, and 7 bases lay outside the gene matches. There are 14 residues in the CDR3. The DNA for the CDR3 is TGTGCCAGAAGCAATGGACAGGGAACGTACGAGCAGTACTTC. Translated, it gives CARSNGQGTYEQYF.

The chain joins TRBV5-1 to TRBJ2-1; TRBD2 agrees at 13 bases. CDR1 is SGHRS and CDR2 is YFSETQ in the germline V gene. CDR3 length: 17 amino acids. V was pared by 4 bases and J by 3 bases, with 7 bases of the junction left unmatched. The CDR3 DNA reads TGCGCCAGCAGCCCTCGACTAGCGGGAGGCGTCTACAATGAGCAGTTCTTC. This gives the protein CASSPRLAGGVYNEQFF. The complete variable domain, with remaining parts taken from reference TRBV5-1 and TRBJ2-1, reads KAGVTQTPRYLIKTRGQQVTLSCSPISGHRSVSWYQQTPGQGLQFLFEYFSETQRNKGNFPGRFSGRQFSNSRSEMNVSTLELGDSALYLCASSPRLAGGVYNEQFFGPGTRLTVL.

The CDR3 region has the DNA TGTGCCAGCATGCGGAGGGGATATGGCTACACCTTC. It encodes CASMRRGYGYTF. The genes are TRBV28 and TRBJ1-2, with D perhaps matching TRBD1 (5 bases). The length of the CDR3 is 12 residues. CDR1 and CDR2 from the germline V gene are MDHEN and SYDVKM. The germline V and J ends were trimmed by 7 bases and 5 bases, with 11 bases remaining between them.

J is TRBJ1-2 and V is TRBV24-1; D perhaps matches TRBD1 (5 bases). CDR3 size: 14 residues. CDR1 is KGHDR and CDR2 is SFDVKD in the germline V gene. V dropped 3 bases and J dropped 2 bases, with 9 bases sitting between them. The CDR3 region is CATSDTQENYGYTF. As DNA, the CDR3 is TGTGCCACCAGTGATACACAGGAGAACTATGGCTACACCTTC.

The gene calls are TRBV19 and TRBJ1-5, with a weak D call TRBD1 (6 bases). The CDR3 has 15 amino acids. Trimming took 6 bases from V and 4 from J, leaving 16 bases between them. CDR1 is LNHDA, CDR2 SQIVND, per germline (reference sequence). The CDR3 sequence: CASSLGGAGNQPQHF. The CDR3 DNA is TGTGCCAGTAGCCTTGGGGGGGCTGGAAATCAGCCCCAGCATTTT.

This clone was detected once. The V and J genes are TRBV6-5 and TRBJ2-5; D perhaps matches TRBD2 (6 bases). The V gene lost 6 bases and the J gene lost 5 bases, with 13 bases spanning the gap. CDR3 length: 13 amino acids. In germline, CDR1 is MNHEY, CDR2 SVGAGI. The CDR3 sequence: CASSRTILETQYF. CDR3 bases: TGTGCCAGCAGCCGGACTATTTTGGAGACCCAGTACTTC.

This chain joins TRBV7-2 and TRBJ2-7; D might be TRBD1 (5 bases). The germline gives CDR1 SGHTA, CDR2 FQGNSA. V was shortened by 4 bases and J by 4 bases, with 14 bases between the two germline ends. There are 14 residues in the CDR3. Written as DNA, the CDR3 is TGTGCCAGCAGCTCGCCCCCAGGGTCATACGAGCAGTACTTC. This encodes CASSSPPGSYEQYF.

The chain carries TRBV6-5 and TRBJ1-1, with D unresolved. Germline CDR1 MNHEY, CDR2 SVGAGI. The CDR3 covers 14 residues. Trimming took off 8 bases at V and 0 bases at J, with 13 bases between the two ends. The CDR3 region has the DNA TGTGCCAGCTCTTTTCGGGAAATGAACACTGAAGCTTTCTTT. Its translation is CASSFREMNTEAFF.